These 9 T cell receptor beta chains were sequenced from one sample in a study of prognosis after radiotherapy for stage I lung cancer. The authors amplified TCR beta CDR3 from genomic DNA using two-round multiplex PCR. First-round PCR, the initial amplification, used primers specific to each TRBV and TRBJ gene. TCRdb reprocessed the multiplex PCR reads via MiXCR and lists one record per CDR3 protein. Of about 32,000 distinct CDR3 sequences listed, 42% are singletons. Sequencing was performed on PBMCs, taken before or after stereotactic body radiation therapy (not recorded which). The source is a donor aged 50 or older with non-small cell lung cancer.

On this clonotype itself: Sequence at one end of the junction differs from germline and may be a read error. The chain has TRBV6-4 and TRBJ2-7; either TRBD1 or TRBD2 may fit D (5 bases each). From germline, CDR1 is MRHNA and CDR2 SNTAGT. The CDR3 is made up of 16 amino acids. The DNA for the CDR3 is TGTGCCAGCGCCCTTACCCCGGAAAGTGGGGGATACGAGCATTACTTC. Protein: CASALTPESGGYEHYF.

About this clonotype itself: A much larger clone is a single base away; this may be a read error. The CDR3 here is CASIPGGDRVFNPPIHF. The CDR3 DNA reads as TGTGCCAGCATCCCCGGGGGGGACAGGGTCTTTAATCCACCCATCCACTTT. This rearrangement joins TRBV6-4 to TRBJ1-6; 9 positions agree with TRBD1. The V gene's germline CDR1 is MRHNA and CDR2 SNTAGT. The length of the CDR3 is 17 residues.

About this clonotype itself: This may stem from a read error, because a much larger clone lies one nucleotide away. Here the CDR3 reads CASIPSGGGATDGDIQYF. In nucleotides, the CDR3 is TGTGCCAGCATCCCCTCTGGCGGGGGGGCCACGGATGGGGACATTCAGTACTTC. The rearrangement joins TRBV6-2 or TRBV6-3 to TRBJ2-4; TRBD2 aligns across 9 bases. Germline-derived CDR1 and CDR2 are MNHEY and SVGEGT. The CDR3 spans 18 residues. With V trimmed by 7 bases and J by 8 bases, 21 bases remained unmatched.

This clonotype was counted many times. The gene calls are TRBV20-1 and TRBJ1-2, with TRBD1 matching over 7 bases. Per germline, CDR1 DFQATT and CDR2 SNEGSKA (reference sequence). V dropped 6 bases and J dropped 6; count of bases not matched to a gene: 13. The CDR3 sequence is 14 residues long. The CDR3 here is CSAEGRGQEDGYTF. As DNA, the CDR3 is TGCAGTGCCGAAGGTAGGGGGCAGGAGGATGGCTACACCTTC.

This clonotype was counted ten times or more. J is TRBJ2-3 and V is TRBV19, with 8 bases aligning to TRBD1. CDR1 is LNHDA and CDR2 is SQIVND in the germline V gene (reference sequence). The CDR3 extends over 16 amino acids. The junction had 11 bases not matched to a gene; V was cut back by 5 bases and J by 4 bases. This CDR3 is CASSPWTGPAPDTQYF. The CDR3 nucleotides read TGTGCCAGTAGTCCTTGGACAGGGCCGGCCCCAGATACGCAGTATTTT.

The sample holds a few counts of this clonotype. The V and J genes are TRBV30 and TRBJ2-2; 11 bases match TRBD1. V shed 2 bases and J 10 bases; nucleotides not matched to a gene: 6. Germline V gives CDR1 GTSNPN, CDR2 SVGIG (reference sequence). The CDR3 loop spans 14 amino acids. CDR3 bases: TGTGCCTGGAGTCCGGACAGGGGGCAAGAGGAGCTGTTTTTT. Its protein is CAWSPDRGQEELFF.

This clonotype was seen at least ten times. The genes are TRBV30 and TRBJ1-5, with 7 bases that match TRBD1. J gave up 3 bases and V 5 bases, and 4 bases lay outside the gene matches. The CDR3 has 13 residues. Looked up from germline, CDR1 is GTSNPN and CDR2 is SVGIG (reference sequence). CDR3 nucleotides: TGTGCCTGGGACACAGGGGACAATCAGCCCCAGCATTTT. Translation gives CAWDTGDNQPQHF.

As for this clonotype: This likely stems from a read error, as it lies one base from a far larger clone. V is TRBV6-5 and J is TRBJ2-7; 10 bases align to TRBD2. Germline V gives CDR1 MNHEY, CDR2 SVGAGI. The CDR3 totals 15 residues. The ends lost 8 bases at V and 5 bases at J; junction bases unmatched: 12. The CDR3 spells CASGQSGGACDEQYF. CDR3 bases: TGTGCCAGCGGCCAAAGCGGGGGGGCCTGCGACGAGCAGTACTTC.

Details on this clonotype: This probably arose from a read error, given a far larger clone one base away. The chain links TRBV6-4 to TRBJ2-6; a weak D match, TRBD1 (6 bases). Germline CDR1 reads MRHNA; CDR2 reads SNTAGT. The CDR3 totals 14 residues. The chain's CDR3 is CASGRGSGANFLTF. CDR3 in DNA: TGTGCCAGCGGCAGGGGCTCTGGGGCCAACTTCCTGACTTTC.